What follows is one TCR beta chain and its context. What it binds is not known. The data belong to a study of long-term antiretroviral therapy in people with HIV. Study overall: When the earliest samples were collected, ART was typically delayed until CD4 counts fell.

This CDR3 region has 15 residues. Germline CDR1 MGHRA, CDR2 YSYEKL. Trimming cost V 5 bases and J 4 bases; bases outside gene matches: 8. Investigators performed immunoSEQ version v3.0 at survey level. Repertoires were generated with immunoSEQ multiplex PCR, while TCRdb's copy carries only in-frame clones and drops some. The repertoire holds some 30,000 clones, with 70% to 90% as singletons. Study conclusions and caveats: ART was followed by higher diversity that remained below transplant donor controls. Controls exceeded HIV repertoires in CDR3 length range. Specimen acquisition occurred between about 2004 and 2017, potentially under older ART regimens.

V and J are TRBV4-1 and TRBJ1-1, with 9 bases that match TRBD1. Source: unsorted PBMCs, taken 1.1 years after starting antiretroviral therapy. This sequence originates from a man aged 18 to 29 with HIV. CDR3 DNA sequence: TGCGCCAGCAGCAAGGACAGGGGAATGGGCACTGAAGCTTTCTTT. This codes for CASSKDRGMGTEAFF.